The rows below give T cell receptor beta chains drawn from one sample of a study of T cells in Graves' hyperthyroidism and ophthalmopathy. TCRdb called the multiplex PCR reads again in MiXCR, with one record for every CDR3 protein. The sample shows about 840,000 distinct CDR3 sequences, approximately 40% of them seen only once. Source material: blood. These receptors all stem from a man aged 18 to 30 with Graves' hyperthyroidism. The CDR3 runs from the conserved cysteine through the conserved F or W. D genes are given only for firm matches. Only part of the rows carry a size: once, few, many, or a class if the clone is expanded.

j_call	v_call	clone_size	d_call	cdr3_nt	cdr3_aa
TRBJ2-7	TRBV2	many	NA	TGTGCCAGCAGTGAGCGGGGGCCTACCTACGAGCAGTACTTC	CASSERGPTYEQYF
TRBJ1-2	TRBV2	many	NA	TGTGCCAGCAGTGATCAGCAAGTGGGTGGCTACACCTTC	CASSDQQVGGYTF
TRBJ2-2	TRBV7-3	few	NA	TGTGCCAGCAGCGCAGGGATGAACACCGGGGAGCTGTTTTTT	CASSAGMNTGELFF
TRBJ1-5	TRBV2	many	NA	TGTGCCAGCAGTGAAGACCGGGTTTATAGCAATCAGCCCCAGCATTTT	CASSEDRVYSNQPQHF
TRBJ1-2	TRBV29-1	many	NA	TGCAGCGTTGAATTACTGGGGGGAGAGGATGGCTACACCTTC	CSVELLGGEDGYTF
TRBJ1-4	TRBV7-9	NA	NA	TGTGCCAGCAGCTGGATACCCTATGAAAAACTGTTTTTT	CASSWIPYEKLFF
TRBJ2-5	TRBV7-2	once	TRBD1	TGTGCCAGCAGCAACGACAGGGGGACCTGGGAGACCCAGTACTTC	CASSNDRGTWETQYF
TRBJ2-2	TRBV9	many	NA	TGTGCCAGCAGCTCCTTTGGCGGGGAGCTGTTTTTT	CASSSFGGELFF
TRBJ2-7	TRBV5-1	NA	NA	TGCGCCAGCAGCCAAGGTGACAGGGCGGGGGAGCAGTACTTC	CASSQGDRAGEQYF
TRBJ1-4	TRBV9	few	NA	TGTGCCAGCAGCGTAGATATCGATGAAAAACTGTTTTTT	CASSVDIDEKLFF
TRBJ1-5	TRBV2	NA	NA	TGTGCCAGCAGTGAAAGGGAGTTCAATCAGCCCCAGCATTTT	CASSEREFNQPQHF
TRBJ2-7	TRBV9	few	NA	TGTGCCAGCAGCGTAGGGGGCTTCAATATTTTGCACTTC	CASSVGGFNILHF
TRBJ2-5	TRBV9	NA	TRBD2	TGTGCCAGCAGCACCCAGGGCGGGGGGGCAGAGACCCAGTACTTC	CASSTQGGGAETQYF
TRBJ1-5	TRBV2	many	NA	TGTGCCAGCAGTGCCAGCAATCAGCCCCAGCATTTT	CASSASNQPQHF
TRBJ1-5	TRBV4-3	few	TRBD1	TGCGCCAGCAGCCAAGAAGTAGGGACAGGGGCCTCGCCCCAGCATTTT	CASSQEVGTGASPQHF
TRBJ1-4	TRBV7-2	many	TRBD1	TGTGCCAGCAGCCCAGGGGACAGGGGCGCTAATGAAAAACTGTTTTTT	CASSPGDRGANEKLFF
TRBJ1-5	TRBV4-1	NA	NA	TGCGCCAGCAGCCAAGAAAGAGGACTAGGAAATCAGCCCCAGCATTTT	CASSQERGLGNQPQHF
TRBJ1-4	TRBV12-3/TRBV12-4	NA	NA	TGTGCCAGCAGTTTTACGACAGATAATGAAAAACTGTTTTTT	CASSFTTDNEKLFF
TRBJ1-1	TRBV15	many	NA	TGTGCCACCAGCAGAGATAGGGCGGGGGGACGCACTGAAGCTTTCTTT	CATSRDRAGGRTEAFF
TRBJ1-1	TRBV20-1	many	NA	TGCAGTGCTAGAGTAATCGGGACTGAAGCTTTCTTT	CSARVIGTEAFF
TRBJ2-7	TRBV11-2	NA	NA	TGTGCCAGCAGCCGACCCACAGTGGGGCGCGAGCAGTACTTC	CASSRPTVGREQYF
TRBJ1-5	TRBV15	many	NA	TGTGCCACCAGCAGAGCTGGAGGGAATAGCAATCAGCCCCAGCATTTT	CATSRAGGNSNQPQHF
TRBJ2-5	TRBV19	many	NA	TGTGCCAGTAGTATGGGGGGCAGAGGAGAAGAGACCCAGTACTTC	CASSMGGRGEETQYF
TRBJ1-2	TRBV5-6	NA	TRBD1	TGTGCCAGCAGCCCAAACTACCTGGACAGGGGGCACGGCTACACCTTC	CASSPNYLDRGHGYTF
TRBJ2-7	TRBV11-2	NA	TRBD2	TGTGCCAGCAGCCCGCTAGCGGGGGCCGGCCACGAGCAGTACTTC	CASSPLAGAGHEQYF
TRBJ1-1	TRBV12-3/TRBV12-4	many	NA	TGTGCCAGCACCCTGACAGGGAACACTGAAGCTTTCTTT	CASTLTGNTEAFF
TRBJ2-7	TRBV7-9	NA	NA	TGTGCCAGCAGCCACTTGGCGGGCCCACGGGAGCAGTACTTC	CASSHLAGPREQYF
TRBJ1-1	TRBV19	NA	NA	TGTGCCAGCAGCTTAGAGCGGGGTCCAGACACTGAAGCTTTCTTT	CASSLERGPDTEAFF
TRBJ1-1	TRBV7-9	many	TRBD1	TGTGCCAGCAGCTTGGGACAGGGCATGAACACTGAAGCTTTCTTT	CASSLGQGMNTEAFF
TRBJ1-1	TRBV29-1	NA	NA	TGCAGCAGTTTTGCGGCCATGAACACTGAAGCTTTCTTT	CSSFAAMNTEAFF
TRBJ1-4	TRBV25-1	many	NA	TGTGCCAGCGGTAGGACGGCCGAACGGTATAATGAAAAACTGTTTTTT	CASGRTAERYNEKLFF
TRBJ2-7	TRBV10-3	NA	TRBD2	TGTGCCACCATGCCAACCTCTAGCGGGACGGACTACGAGCAGTACTTC	CATMPTSSGTDYEQYF
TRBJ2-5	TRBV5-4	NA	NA	TGTGCCAGCGGTGAGGGAGGTCGGACCCAGTACTTC	CASGEGGRTQYF
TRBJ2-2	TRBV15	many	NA	TGTGCCACCAGCAGATGGAGGGATAACACCGGGGAGCTGTTTTTT	CATSRWRDNTGELFF
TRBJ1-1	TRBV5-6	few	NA	TGTGCCAGCAGCTTCGGACATCTAGCTTTCTTT	CASSFGHLAFF